Described below is a single TCR beta chain sequence and its context. Its target is not known. Trimming removed 5 bases from V and 2 bases from J, with 10 bases in between. CDR3 size: 13 residues. CDR1 SEHNR and CDR2 FQNEAQ come from the germline V gene (reference sequence). Assay used: immunoSEQ multiplex PCR; TCRdb lists only in-frame clones, some missing. Of approximately 2,000,000 clones listed, 80% to 95% are singletons. This sample was included in a study of shared clonotypes between healthy human individuals. About the study: The plates for each donor numbered three CD4 naive, three CD4 memory, two CD8 naive and one CD8 memory.

Naive-designated CD8 cells lacked CD45RO, were positively enriched for CCR7, and omitted terminally differentiated effector memory CD45RA+ cells. Nashville, Tennessee was home to all donors, each a Caucasian adult. Study-wide points: Several donors showed sharing of approximately 5% of naive CD4 clonotypes. Incompleteness in sorted-subset sequencing, despite large depth, was shown by rarefaction.

This receptor was obtained from a man aged 18 to 29 in good health. Some clones in this sample may be carry-over from other donors' samples. The chain uses TRBV7-9 and TRBJ2-7; no reliable D call. Material for sequencing was naive CD8+ T cells from PBMCs. CDR3 sequence reads: CASSAPPAYEQYF. As DNA, the CDR3 is TGTGCCAGCAGCGCCCCCCCCGCCTACGAGCAGTACTTC.